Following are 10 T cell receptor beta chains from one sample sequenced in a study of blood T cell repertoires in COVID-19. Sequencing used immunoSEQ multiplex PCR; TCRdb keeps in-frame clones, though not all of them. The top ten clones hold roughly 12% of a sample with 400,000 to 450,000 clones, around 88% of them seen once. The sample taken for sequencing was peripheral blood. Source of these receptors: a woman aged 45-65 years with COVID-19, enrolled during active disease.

The DNA of the CDR3 is TGTGCCAGCAGCCAAGAGGGGGCCCTTGGGGATACGCAGTATTTT. It encodes CASSQEGALGDTQYF. The chain combines TRBV3-1 (or the pseudogene TRBV3-2) with TRBJ2-3; TRBD1 might be the D (6 bases). Trimming took off 0 bases at V and 6 bases at J, with 13 bases between the two ends. The V gene's germline CDR1 is LGHDT and CDR2 YNNKEL (reference sequence). The CDR3 has 15 amino acids.

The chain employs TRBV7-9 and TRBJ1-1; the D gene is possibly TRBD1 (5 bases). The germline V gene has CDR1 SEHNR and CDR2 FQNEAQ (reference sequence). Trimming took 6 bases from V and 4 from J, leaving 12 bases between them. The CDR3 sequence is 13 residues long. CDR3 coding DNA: TGTGCCAGCAGAGCGGGGGGACCCACTGAAGCTTTCTTT. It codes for CASRAGGPTEAFF.

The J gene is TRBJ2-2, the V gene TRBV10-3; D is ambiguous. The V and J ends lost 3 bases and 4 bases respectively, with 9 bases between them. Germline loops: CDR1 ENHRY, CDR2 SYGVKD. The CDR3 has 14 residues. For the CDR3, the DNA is TGTGCCATCAGTGACAGTCCCGCCACCGGGGAGCTGTTTTTT. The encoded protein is CAISDSPATGELFF.

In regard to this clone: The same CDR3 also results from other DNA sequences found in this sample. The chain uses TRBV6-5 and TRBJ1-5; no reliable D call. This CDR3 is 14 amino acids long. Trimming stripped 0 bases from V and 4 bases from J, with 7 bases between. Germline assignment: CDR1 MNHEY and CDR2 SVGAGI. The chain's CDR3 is CASSYSAVNQPQHF. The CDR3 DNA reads TGTGCCAGCAGTTACTCGGCCGTTAATCAGCCCCAGCATTTT.

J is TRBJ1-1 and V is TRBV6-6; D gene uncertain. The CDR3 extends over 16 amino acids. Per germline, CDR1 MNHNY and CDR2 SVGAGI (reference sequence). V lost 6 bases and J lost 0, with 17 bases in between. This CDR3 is CASSERRRHMNTEAFF. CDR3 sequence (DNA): TGTGCCAGCAGCGAGAGAAGGAGGCACATGAACACTGAAGCTTTCTTT.

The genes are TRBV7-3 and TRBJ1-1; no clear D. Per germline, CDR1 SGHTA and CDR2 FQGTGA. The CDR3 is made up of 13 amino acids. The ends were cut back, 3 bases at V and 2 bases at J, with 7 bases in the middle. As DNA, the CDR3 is TGTGCCAGCAGCTTGAGTTCAAACACTGAAGCTTTCTTT. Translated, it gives CASSLSSNTEAFF.

The CDR3 spells CASSRTSGANVLTF. The DNA for the CDR3 is TGTGCCAGCAGCCGCACTTCTGGGGCCAACGTCCTGACTTTC. The chain carries TRBV9 and TRBJ2-6; D is uncertain. Trimming cost V 4 bases and J 1 base, with 6 bases left between them. CDR1 and CDR2 (germline): SGDLS, YYNGEE. The CDR3 loop spans 14 amino acids.

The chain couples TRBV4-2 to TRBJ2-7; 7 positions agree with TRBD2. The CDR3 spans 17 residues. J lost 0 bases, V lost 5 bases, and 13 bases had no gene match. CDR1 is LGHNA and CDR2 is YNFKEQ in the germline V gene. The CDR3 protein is CASSNSYSGPLSYEQYF. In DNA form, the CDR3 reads TGTGCCAGCAGCAATTCCTATAGCGGGCCCCTCTCCTACGAGCAGTACTTC.

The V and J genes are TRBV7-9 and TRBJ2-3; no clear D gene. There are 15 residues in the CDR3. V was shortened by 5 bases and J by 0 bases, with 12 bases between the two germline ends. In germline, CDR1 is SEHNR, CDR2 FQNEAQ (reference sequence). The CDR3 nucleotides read TGTGCCAGCAGCACTCTTGGCGGTAGCACAGATACGCAGTATTTT. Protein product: CASSTLGGSTDTQYF.

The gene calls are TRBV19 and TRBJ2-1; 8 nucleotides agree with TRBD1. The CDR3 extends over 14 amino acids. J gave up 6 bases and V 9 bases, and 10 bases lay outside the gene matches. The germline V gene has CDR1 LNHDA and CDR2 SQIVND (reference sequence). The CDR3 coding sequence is TGTGCCAGCTCGGGACAGGACTTGGGCAATGAGCAGTTCTTC. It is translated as CASSGQDLGNEQFF.